The clone carrying this T cell receptor beta chain was counted a single time. Its antigen is unidentified. Researchers ran the PCR with 60 Vbeta and 13 Jbeta primers. The data were produced by immunoSEQ multiplex PCR, yet TCRdb's version contains in-frame clones alone and is incomplete. The table lists about 200,000 clones, over 65% of them singletons. Trimming took off 0 bases at V and 7 bases at J, with 7 bases between the two ends. CDR3 length: 12 residues. Germline CDR1 and CDR2: SGHRS and YFSETQ. This specimen comes from a study of cytomegalovirus exposure and HLA in healthy donors. Study results and limitations: Usually a TCR sequence was rare, but some public TCRs were found in many donors. Later analysis showed most CMV-associated TCR beta chains appearing HLA-restricted.

The source material was PBMCs. The clonotype was recovered from a woman in her 30s in good health and CMV-seronegative. The V gene is TRBV5-1, the J gene TRBJ1-1; D not resolved. CDR3 in amino acids: CASSLGVREAFF. CDR3 coding DNA: TGCGCCAGCAGCTTGGGTGTTCGTGAAGCTTTCTTT.